Listed below are T cell receptor beta chains from one sample, sequenced in a study of blood T cell repertoires in COVID-19. The data were produced by immunoSEQ multiplex PCR, yet TCRdb's version contains in-frame clones alone and is incomplete. Here the sample spans 150,000 to 200,000 clones, about 74% being singletons. Sequencing used peripheral blood. The source of these receptors is an elderly woman with acute or convalescent COVID-19. CDR3s include the opening cysteine and the closing phenylalanine or tryptophan. D genes are given only for firm matches. Size values are once, few and many counts, or a class for expanded clones, and some rows have none.

>TRBJ1-2|14|NA|TRBV6-5|NA
TGTGCCAGCAGTTCACCCACTTCTAACTATGGCTACACCTTC
CASSSPTSNYGYTF
>TRBJ1-4|14|NA|TRBV7-2|TRBD1
TGTGCCAGCCGCTACGGGACAGTTGATGAAAAACTGTTTTTT
CASRYGTVDEKLFF
>TRBJ2-3|15|NA|TRBV4-2|NA
TGTGCCAGCAGCCAAGAATGGGACCGGGGGGATACGCAGTATTTT
CASSQEWDRGDTQYF
>TRBJ1-1|16|NA|TRBV3-1/TRBV3-2|TRBD1
TGTGCCAGCAGCCATAAAGGGACAGCGATCAACACTGAAGCTTTCTTT
CASSHKGTAINTEAFF
>TRBJ1-3|13|NA|TRBV13|NA
TGTGCCAGCAGCTTAGGCCCGGGAAACACCATATATTTT
CASSLGPGNTIYF
>TRBJ2-7|16|NA|TRBV7-9|NA
TGTGCCAGCAGCTCGGGGGGGACAGGGTCTTTTGGCGAGCAGTACTTC
CASSSGGTGSFGEQYF
>TRBJ1-5|14|NA|TRBV2|NA
TGTGCCAGCTCCCATTCAGATTATGATCAGCCCCAGCATTTT
CASSHSDYDQPQHF
>TRBJ2-5|18|many|TRBV4-2|TRBD2
TGTGCCAGCAGCTCTCCGGGACTAGCGGGAGCAACGGAGGAGACCCAGTACTTC
CASSSPGLAGATEETQYF
>TRBJ2-1|15|once|TRBV5-1|TRBD2
TGCGCCAGCAGCTTGGTACTAGCGGGGAACAATGAGCAGTTCTTC
CASSLVLAGNNEQFF
>TRBJ2-1|11|NA|TRBV7-9|NA
TGTGCCAGCAGGGGAGGGGGTGAGCAGTTCTTC
CASRGGGEQFF
>TRBJ2-3|15|NA|TRBV5-1|NA
TGCGCCAGCAGCTTGGGAGTTCTTAACACAGATACGCAGTATTTT
CASSLGVLNTDTQYF
>TRBJ2-7|15|few|TRBV11-2|TRBD1
TGTGCCAGCAGCTCCGTCTTGGCCTCAGGGGGCGAGCAGTACTTC
CASSSVLASGGEQYF
>TRBJ2-3|15|NA|TRBV6-2/TRBV6-3|NA
TGTGCCAGCAGTTCCTCACTAGTCCCGCCAGATACGCAGTATTTT
CASSSSLVPPDTQYF
>TRBJ2-2|15|NA|TRBV5-1|NA
TGCGCCAGCAGCTCCAGGGGGGAGAAAACCGGGGAGCTGTTTTTT
CASSSRGEKTGELFF
>TRBJ2-7|14|NA|TRBV19|TRBD1
TGTGCCAGTAGGAAGGGACAGGGTTCCCACGAGCAGTACTTC
CASRKGQGSHEQYF
>TRBJ2-3|15|NA|TRBV19|TRBD2
TGTGCCAGTAGTATTCTGGCGGGAGGCCCAGATACGCAGTATTTT
CASSILAGGPDTQYF
>TRBJ2-1|16|NA|TRBV24-1|NA
TGTGCCACCAGTGATTTGGGGAGCGGGTTCTCAAATGAGCAGTTCTTC
CATSDLGSGFSNEQFF
>TRBJ2-2|17|once|TRBV15|TRBD2
TGTGCCACCAGCAGAATGGGACTAGCTCGGGAGGCCGGGGAGCTGTTTTTT
CATSRMGLAREAGELFF
>TRBJ1-5|15|once|TRBV27|NA
TGTGCCAGCAGCACGGACAGCTTTAGCAATCAGCCCCAGCATTTT
CASSTDSFSNQPQHF
>TRBJ2-3|15|NA|TRBV28|NA
TGTGCCAGCAGTTTAAGCGGGCTTAGCACAGATACGCAGTATTTT
CASSLSGLSTDTQYF
>TRBJ1-5|18|NA|TRBV7-8|NA
TGTGCCAGCAGCTCAAGTACTTACGGGGTGTTGGGCAATCAGCCCCAGCATTTT
CASSSSTYGVLGNQPQHF
>TRBJ2-2|15|NA|TRBV2|NA
TGTGCCAGCAGTGGTCTGGACAGCGAAACCGGGGAGCTGTTTTTT
CASSGLDSETGELFF
>TRBJ1-4|14|NA|TRBV5-1|TRBD1
TGCGCCAGCAACCCGGGACAGACTAATGAAAAACTGTTTTTT
CASNPGQTNEKLFF
>TRBJ2-1|14|NA|TRBV6-2/TRBV6-3|TRBD2
TGTGCCAGCAGTTACCGGGGACTAGTGAATGAGCAGTTCTTC
CASSYRGLVNEQFF
>TRBJ1-5|17|NA|TRBV19|TRBD1
TGTGCCAGTAGTCCCGGGACAGGGGGCTTAGGTGATCAGCCCCAGCATTTT
CASSPGTGGLGDQPQHF
>TRBJ1-2|13|NA|TRBV24-1|TRBD1
TGTGCCACCAGTGATTGGACAGGAACCCGGCGGGATTTC
CATSDWTGTRRDF
>TRBJ1-1|11|NA|TRBV7-2|NA
TGTGCCAGCACCATGAACACTGAAGCTTTCTTT
CASTMNTEAFF
>TRBJ1-2|15|many|TRBV9|TRBD1
TGTGCCAGCAGCGTAGGTATAGGGGGCGCCGAAGGCTACACCTTC
CASSVGIGGAEGYTF
>TRBJ1-2|13|NA|TRBV9|TRBD1
TGTGCCAGCAGCGGCAGGGGGATAGATGGCTACACCTTC
CASSGRGIDGYTF
>TRBJ2-1|13|NA|TRBV5-4|NA
TGTGCCAGCAGCCCCGGCAGGGGCAATGAGCAGTTCTTC
CASSPGRGNEQFF
>TRBJ1-1|14|NA|TRBV4-1|NA
TGCGCCAGCAGCCCCCTGTCCCCGAACACTGAAGCTTTCTTT
CASSPLSPNTEAFF
>TRBJ2-1|15|NA|TRBV5-1|NA
TGCGCCAGCAGCTACGAGGGGGATTCCTACAATGAGCAGTTCTTC
CASSYEGDSYNEQFF
>TRBJ2-7|15|NA|TRBV4-1|TRBD2
TGCGCCAGCAGCACTACTAGCGGTGTCTCCTACGAGCAGTACTTC
CASSTTSGVSYEQYF
>TRBJ1-5|16|NA|TRBV7-8|TRBD1
TGTGCCAGCAGCTTGGGGACAGGGGGCGGCGGTCAGCCCCAGCATTTT
CASSLGTGGGGQPQHF
>TRBJ2-7|16|NA|TRBV18|TRBD1
TGTGCCAGCTCACTTGCCGGGACAGGGGGCATCCACGAGCAGTACTTC
CASSLAGTGGIHEQYF
>TRBJ1-6|14|few|TRBV5-4|TRBD1
TGTGCCAGCAGCGGGGGACAGAGGAATTCACCCCTCCACTTT
CASSGGQRNSPLHF
>TRBJ2-7|15|few|TRBV7-8|TRBD2
TGTGCCAGCAGCAGCAGGACTAGCGGGATCAACGAGCAGTACTTC
CASSSRTSGINEQYF
>TRBJ1-1|16|NA|TRBV6-1|NA
TGTGCCAGCAGTGAAGCGGTGGGGGCAACGGACACTGAAGCTTTCTTT
CASSEAVGATDTEAFF
>TRBJ2-3|15|NA|TRBV7-9|TRBD1
TGTGCCAGCAGCCTCCAGGGGGCGCGAGGAGATACGCAGTATTTT
CASSLQGARGDTQYF
>TRBJ2-1|13|NA|TRBV11-2|NA
TGTGCCAGCAGCTCCGGACTTAACAATGAGCAGTTCTTC
CASSSGLNNEQFF
>TRBJ2-2|14|NA|TRBV12-5|TRBD2
TGTGCTAGTGGGAAGCGCGGGGGGGCCGGGGAGCTGTTTTTT
CASGKRGGAGELFF
>TRBJ1-2|20|NA|TRBV13|NA
TGTGCCAGCAGCTTAGCCTCGCAGGGAGGGGGGTACAACCCTGGATATGGCTACACCTTC
CASSLASQGGGYNPGYGYTF
>TRBJ1-1|16|NA|TRBV21-1|NA
TGTGCCAGCAACCTACCATCGGGACAAAAGTTTTGTGAAGCTTTCTTT
CASNLPSGQKFCEAFF
>TRBJ2-7|15|NA|TRBV28|NA
TGTGCCAGCAGTTCCTCCCTGGACAGCTCCTACGAGCAGTACTTC
CASSSSLDSSYEQYF
>TRBJ2-3|15|few|TRBV7-8|TRBD2
TGTGCCAGCAGCGGCGGGAGGGGCGGCACAGATACGCAGTATTTT
CASSGGRGGTDTQYF